The 12 T cell receptor beta chains listed next were all sequenced from one sample in a study of blood T cell repertoires in COVID-19. TCRdb's copy holds only in-frame clones and misses some; the assay was immunoSEQ multiplex PCR. The table includes some 530,000 clones, about 88% detected once. The sequenced sample consisted of PBMCs or T cells enriched from blood (not recorded which). The receptors here all came from a woman in her fifties or sixties who had recovered from COVID-19.

The rearrangement links TRBV5-1 to TRBJ2-5; the D gene is possibly TRBD2 (6 bases). Trimming took 0 bases from V and 4 from J, leaving 19 bases between them. The CDR3 spans 17 residues. CDR1 is SGHRS and CDR2 is YFSETQ in the germline V gene. The CDR3 is CASSLVPGSGSGETQYF. The DNA of the CDR3 is TGCGCCAGCAGCTTGGTGCCCGGGAGCGGCAGTGGAGAGACCCAGTACTTC.

This chain connects TRBV7-2 to TRBJ2-1, with a possible D match to TRBD2 (5 bases). V gave up 5 bases and J gave up 10 bases, with 12 bases separating them. The CDR3 spans 12 residues. Germline CDR1 is SGHTA and CDR2 is FQGNSA. CDR3 bases: TGTGCCAGCAGCATACTTTGGAGGGAGCAGTTCTTC. Amino acid sequence: CASSILWREQFF.

This chain connects TRBV11-2 to TRBJ2-1; maybe TRBD2 (5 bases). The CDR3 length is 16 residues. Between the trimmed V and J ends, which lost 2 bases and 0 bases, there was a span of 11 bases. The germline CDR1 and CDR2 sequences are SGHAT and FQNNGV. The CDR3 region has the DNA TGTGCCAGCAGCTTACGAGCGGATAGCTCCTACAATGAGCAGTTCTTC. It encodes CASSLRADSSYNEQFF.

The chain couples TRBV6-5 to TRBJ1-5, with a possible D match to TRBD1 (5 bases). The length of the CDR3 is 15 residues. V lost 6 bases, J lost 5 bases, and 17 bases lay in between. CDR1 is MNHEY and CDR2 is SVGAGI in the germline V gene. CDR3 nucleotides: TGTGCCAGCAGGCCCTGGGGCGCGTCCTATCAGCCCCAGCATTTT. Translating gives CASRPWGASYQPQHF.

The chain carries TRBV3-1 (or the pseudogene TRBV3-2) and TRBJ1-5, with D unclear. From germline, CDR1 is LGHDT and CDR2 YNNKEL (reference sequence). Between the trimmed V and J ends, which lost 1 base and 2 bases, there was a span of 6 bases. This CDR3 has 14 residues. This CDR3 reads CASSQVQGNQPQHF. Written as DNA, the CDR3 is TGTGCCAGCAGCCAAGTCCAGGGCAATCAGCCCCAGCATTTT.

The rearrangement uses TRBV12-5 and TRBJ1-1, with a possible D match to TRBD1 (5 bases). The CDR3 length is 12 residues. Deletions cut 4 bases from V and 5 bases from J, with 8 bases between. Germline V lookup: CDR1 LGHNT, CDR2 FRNRAP. CDR3 in amino acids: CASGSRGTEAFF. Here the CDR3 DNA reads TGTGCTAGTGGTTCTCGGGGGACTGAAGCTTTCTTT.

This rearrangement joins TRBV24-1 to TRBJ1-5; 8 bases line up with TRBD1. With V trimmed by 4 bases and J by 6 bases, 13 bases remained unmatched. The CDR3 spans 17 residues. Germline CDR1 and CDR2: KGHDR and SFDVKD. CDR3 amino acids: CATSDATGTGFGQPQHF. CDR3 coding DNA: TGTGCCACCAGTGACGCGACCGGGACAGGATTCGGTCAGCCCCAGCATTTT.

The chain couples TRBV11-3 to TRBJ2-1; tentatively, D is TRBD1 (6 bases). Germline V gene sequence: CDR1 SGHNT, CDR2 YENEEA. Trimming removed 5 bases at V and 4 bases at J, with 6 bases between. The CDR3 is 12 residues long. CDR3 sequence: CASSRGYNEQFF. CDR3 DNA sequence: TGTGCCAGCAGCAGGGGGTACAATGAGCAGTTCTTC. Variable domain in full (rest from reference TRBV11-3 and TRBJ2-1): EAGVVQSPRYKIIEKKQPVAFWCNPISGHNTLYWYLQNLGQGPELLIRYENEEAVDDSQLPKDRFSAERLKGVDSTLKIQPAELGDSAVYLCASSRGYNEQFFGPGTRLTVL.

This chain joins TRBV30 and TRBJ1-2; maybe TRBD1 (5 bases). V shed 4 bases and J shed 8 bases, with 32 bases lying between them. Germline values: CDR1 GTSNPN, CDR2 SVGIG (reference sequence). CDR3 length: 18 amino acids. The CDR3 loop reads CAWMGTYPLQFPPGGYTF. For the CDR3, the DNA is TGTGCCTGGATGGGGACTTATCCCCTACAGTTCCCCCCGGGAGGCTACACCTTC.

The genes are TRBV2 and TRBJ1-6, with 8 bases fitting TRBD1. The germline CDR1 and CDR2 sequences are SNHLY and FYNNEI. V trimming: 3 bases; J trimming: 5 bases; junction bases outside the gene matches: 3. This CDR3 comprises 15 residues. The CDR3 nucleotides read TGTGCCAGCAGTGAGACAGGGGAAGATAATTCACCCCTCCACTTT. This codes for CASSETGEDNSPLHF.

V usage is TRBV29-1 and J usage is TRBJ2-7; D is ambiguous. V shed 0 bases and J shed 2 bases, with 8 bases lying between them. Germline V gives CDR1 SQVTM, CDR2 ANQGSEA. The CDR3 spans 13 residues. CDR3 sequence: CSVEDFDTYEQYF. CDR3 DNA: TGCAGCGTTGAAGACTTCGACACCTACGAGCAGTACTTC.

The chain uses TRBV27 and TRBJ1-5; D not certain. In germline, CDR1 is MNHEY, CDR2 SMNVEV (reference sequence). The CDR3 contains 15 residues. V was shortened by 6 bases and J by 0 bases, with 12 bases between the two germline ends. The CDR3 is CASSPGIYSNQPQHF. DNA of the CDR3: TGTGCCAGCAGCCCAGGAATATATAGCAATCAGCCCCAGCATTTT.